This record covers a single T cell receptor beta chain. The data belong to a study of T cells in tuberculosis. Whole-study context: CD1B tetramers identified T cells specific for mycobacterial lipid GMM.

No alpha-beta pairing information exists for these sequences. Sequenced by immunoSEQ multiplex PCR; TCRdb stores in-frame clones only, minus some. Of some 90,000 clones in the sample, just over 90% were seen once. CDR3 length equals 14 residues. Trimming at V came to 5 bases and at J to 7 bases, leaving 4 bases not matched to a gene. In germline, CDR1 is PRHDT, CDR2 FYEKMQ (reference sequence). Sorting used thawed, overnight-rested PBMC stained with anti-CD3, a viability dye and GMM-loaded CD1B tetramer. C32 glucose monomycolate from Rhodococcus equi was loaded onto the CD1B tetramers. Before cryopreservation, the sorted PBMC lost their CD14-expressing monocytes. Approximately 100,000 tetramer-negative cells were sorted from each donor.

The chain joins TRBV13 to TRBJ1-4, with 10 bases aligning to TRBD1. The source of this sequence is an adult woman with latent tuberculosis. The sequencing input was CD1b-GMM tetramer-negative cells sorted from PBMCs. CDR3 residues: CASSPTGGREKLFF. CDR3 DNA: TGTGCCAGCAGCCCGACAGGGGGCCGTGAAAAACTGTTTTTT.